This T cell receptor beta chain was sequenced in a study of blood T cell repertoires in COVID-19. The table came from immunoSEQ multiplex PCR; TCRdb's copy has only in-frame clones and leaves some out. The sample carries some 300,000 clones, around nine tenths recorded once. V dropped 0 bases and J dropped 7 bases, with 9 bases sitting between them. Per the germline V gene, CDR1 is PRHDT and CDR2 is FYEKMQ (reference sequence). The length of the CDR3 is 13 residues. The sample was peripheral blood. The chain has TRBV13 and TRBJ1-2; D is unclear. The TCR originated in a woman in her seventies with COVID-19, enrolled during active disease. The CDR3 is CASSLGASSGYTF. The DNA for the CDR3 is TGTGCCAGCAGCTTAGGTGCGTCAAGTGGCTACACCTTC.